The entry below gives a single T cell receptor beta chain sequence along with its context. The repertoire was sequenced with immunoSEQ multiplex PCR; TCRdb's copy has only in-frame clones and lacks some. Of under 130,000 clones listed, around 83% are singletons. This sample stems from a study of blood T cell repertoires in COVID-19. Background on the study: Sample material is recorded as cDNA or gDNA derived from T cells, B-cell-depleted T cells, or PBMCs.

Germline-derived CDR1 and CDR2 are MNHEY and SMNVEV (reference sequence). Trimming removed 5 bases from V and 5 bases from J; junction bases left unmatched: 11. The CDR3 is made up of 16 amino acids. The sample comprised peripheral blood. The rearrangement uses TRBV27 and TRBJ2-1, with TRBD2 matching 8 bases. This receptor was taken from a human donor in a cohort sampled during active COVID-19. CDR3 in amino acids: CASSTYRGGPDNEQFF. CDR3 DNA: TGTGCCAGCAGTACTTACCGGGGGGGCCCGGACAATGAGCAGTTCTTC.